The clone carrying this T cell receptor beta chain was found many times. What it binds is not known. Regarding time point: patch test 1, 2 weeks after DPC sensitization. The treatment was: therapeutic diphenylcyclopropenone sensitization with weekly scalp DPC. Blood draws came before every patch-test application. The data were taken from a study of human T cells and chemical hapten exposure. Study-level points and caveats: Relative to controls, expanded TCRs formed significantly more large CDR3 similarity clusters.

As processed by the authors: Sampled TCR counts reached a median of approximately 100,000 per sample, with values ranging from about 23,224 to 700,000. TCRdb processed the RACE reads anew with MiXCR; each CDR3 protein has one entry. The V and J calls follow TCRdb's processing rather than the paper's. This sample has 80,000 to 100,000 distinct CDR3 sequences, with around 7.8% found just once. This sequence originates from a woman in her twenties or thirties with alopecia areata. Some clones in this sample may be carry-over from other donors' samples. The starting material was whole blood, obtained in connection with sensitization to the hapten diphenylcyclopropenone (DPC).

In nucleotides, the CDR3 is TGTGCCAGCAGTTTAAGAAACAGGCCAAGCACAGATACGCAGTATTTT. Translation gives CASSLRNRPSTDTQYF. The chain couples TRBV12-3 or TRBV12-4 to TRBJ2-3, with D maybe TRBD1 (5 bases). CDR3 length: 16 amino acids. V dropped 2 bases and J dropped 0 bases, with 12 bases sitting between them.